Each of the 26 T cell receptor beta chains below was sequenced from the same sample in a study of T cells after yellow fever vaccination. TCRdb re-analysed the 5' RACE reads in MiXCR, keeping a single row per CDR3 protein. The repertoire holds about 180,000 distinct CDR3 sequences, with approximately 6.2% as singletons. The material was CD4+ T cells sorted from PBMCs, obtained on the day of the first yellow fever vaccination. These receptors were obtained from a man aged 18 to 30 who received the YFV17D yellow fever vaccine.

In its sample, this clonotype was seen many times. The chain is built from TRBV12-3 or TRBV12-4 and TRBJ2-7; a possible D gene is TRBD2 (8 bases). The V and J ends lost 7 bases and 7 bases respectively, with 23 bases between them. The CDR3 is made up of 15 amino acids. CDR3 sequence (DNA): TGTGCCAGCAACCCGGGAGGGGGCCTATCTACAGAGCAGTACTTC. Translating gives CASNPGGGLSTEQYF.

This clonotype was seen ten or more times. This chain joins TRBV5-1 and TRBJ2-5; 8 bases are a match to TRBD2. Germline values: CDR1 SGHRS, CDR2 YFSETQ. This CDR3 region has 14 residues. Trimming at V came to 1 base and at J to 5 bases, leaving 4 bases not matched to a gene. The CDR3 region has the DNA TGCGCCAGCAGCTTGTTTCCGGGGGGGGAGACCCAGTACTTC. Residues: CASSLFPGGETQYF.

In this sample, this clonotype turned up a few times. V gene TRBV7-2 combines with J gene TRBJ2-3; no clear D gene. V lost 2 bases and J 6 bases, leaving 9 bases between the germline ends. Germline-derived CDR1 and CDR2 are SGHTA and FQGNSA. The CDR3 consists of 13 residues. The CDR3 region is CASSLTPWDTQYF. The CDR3 DNA reads as TGTGCCAGCAGCTTAACCCCCTGGGATACGCAGTATTTT.

This clonotype was seen at least ten times. The chain carries TRBV19 and TRBJ1-1, with 9 bases matching TRBD1. V lost 6 bases, J lost 2 bases, and 10 bases stayed unmatched. Germline V gene lookup returns CDR1 LNHDA and CDR2 SQIVND (reference sequence). CDR3 length: 16 residues. The CDR3 DNA reads TGTGCCAGTAGGAGCGGGACAGGGAATATTAACACTGAAGCTTTCTTT. This sequence encodes CASRSGTGNINTEAFF.

The rearrangement joins TRBV27 to TRBJ2-7; TRBD2 agrees at 11 bases. The junction had 9 bases not matched to a gene; V was cut back by 3 bases and J by 2 bases. Germline V gives CDR1 MNHEY, CDR2 SMNVEV (reference sequence). The CDR3 spans 17 residues. The CDR3 region has the DNA TGTGCCAGCAGTTTTCCTAGCGGGGGGCGACGTCCCTACGAGCAGTACTTC. This encodes CASSFPSGGRRPYEQYF.

This clonotype was detected ten times or more. The rearrangement uses TRBV10-3 and TRBJ1-1; 7 nucleotides line up with TRBD1. Germline V gene sequence: CDR1 ENHRY, CDR2 SYGVKD. The CDR3 runs 18 residues. After removal of 1 base from V and 3 bases from J, the junction contained 14 bases not matched to a gene. The DNA of the CDR3 is TGTGCCATCAGTGAGTATTTGAGGGGGCGGTACTCGGACACTGAAGCTTTCTTT. Its protein product is CAISEYLRGRYSDTEAFF.

The chain joins TRBV5-1 to TRBJ1-1; TRBD1 matches at 7 bases. The germline V gene encodes CDR1 SGHRS and CDR2 YFSETQ. This CDR3 has 15 residues. The V segment lost 2 bases and the J segment 1 base; nucleotides outside the gene matches: 5. CDR3 DNA sequence: TGCGCCAGCAGCTTACTTGGGACAGAGAACACTGAAGCTTTCTTT. Translation: CASSLLGTENTEAFF.

This clonotype occurred a few times. The chain has TRBV20-1 and TRBJ1-1; no clear D gene. V shed 0 bases and J shed 0 bases, with 11 bases lying between them. CDR1 is DFQATT and CDR2 is SNEGSKA in the germline V gene (reference sequence). The CDR3 loop spans 15 amino acids. In nucleotides, the CDR3 is TGCAGTGCTAGAGATCCCCGACGTGTGAACACTGAAGCTTTCTTT. Translation gives CSARDPRRVNTEAFF.

Points on this clonotype: A much bigger clone sits one base away, suggesting this may be a read error. This chain uses TRBV21-1 with TRBJ2-1; the table's D gene call, TRBD1, was not cross checked with the DNA. TRBV21-1 is listed as a pseudogene. This CDR3 region has 14 residues. CDR3 DNA: TGTGCCAGCAGCAAGGGGGAGTTGGAGAATGAGCAGTTCTTC. Its protein is CASSKGELENEQFF.

This clonotype was detected only a few times. The chain couples TRBV5-4 to TRBJ1-6; 8 bases match TRBD1. Germline V gene sequence: CDR1 SGHNT, CDR2 YYREEE (reference sequence). This CDR3 is built from 15 residues. Germline trimming cut 4 bases from V and 13 bases from J; bases unmatched to any gene: 13. The CDR3 sequence is CASSRPGQDGQPLHF. The CDR3 DNA reads TGTGCCAGCAGCAGACCGGGACAGGATGGGCAGCCCCTCCACTTT.

This clonotype has at least ten counts. This chain links TRBV7-2 with TRBJ2-7; D uncertain. V lost 2 bases to trimming and J lost 1 base, with 15 bases between them. This CDR3 has 16 residues. From germline, CDR1 is SGHTA and CDR2 FQGNSA. Written as DNA, the CDR3 is TGTGCCAGCAGCTTAAGTGGGCTCCCACTTTCCTACGAGCAGTACTTC. This gives the protein CASSLSGLPLSYEQYF.

This clonotype was observed many times. V usage is TRBV5-1 and J usage is TRBJ1-2, with D tentatively TRBD1 (6 bases). The CDR3 runs 11 residues. The ends were cut back, 5 bases at V and 8 bases at J, with 10 bases in the middle. CDR1 SGHRS and CDR2 YFSETQ come from the germline V gene. The CDR3 DNA sequence: TGCGCCAGCAGAGGGGGTTCCGGCTACACCTTC. Translating gives CASRGGSGYTF.

This clonotype was picked up many times. This may come from a read error, since a much larger clone is one base off. The V call is TRBV7-2, the J call TRBJ2-5, with D hard to call. The CDR3 runs 14 residues. The V gene's germline CDR1 is SGHTA and CDR2 FQGNSA. V was cut by 0 bases and J by 1 base, with 6 bases left in between. CDR3: CASSLAGSQETQYF. CDR3 nucleotide sequence: TGTGCCAGCAGCTTAGCAGGAAGCCAAGAGACCCAGTACTTC.

This chain joins TRBV7-4 and TRBJ2-5, with D perhaps matching TRBD1 (6 bases). Germline assignment: CDR1 SGHVT and CDR2 SQSDAQ. This CDR3 is 14 amino acids long. Deletions cut 3 bases from V and 3 bases from J, with 11 bases between. This chain's CDR3 is CASSFRDKKETQYF. CDR3 bases: TGTGCCAGCAGCTTCCGGGACAAAAAAGAGACCCAGTACTTC.

This clonotype was recorded only once. The rearrangement links TRBV5-1 to TRBJ2-5; perhaps TRBD1 as D (8 bases). The V end was cut by 4 bases, the J end by 3 bases, with 16 bases between. CDR1 and CDR2 (germline): SGHRS, YFSETQ. The CDR3 loop spans 15 amino acids. CDR3 DNA: TGCGCCAGCAGCCTCCAACAGGGGGGGGAAGAGACCCAGTACTTC. Protein: CASSLQQGGEETQYF. Full variable domain (missing parts from reference TRBV5-1 and TRBJ2-5): KAGVTQTPRYLIKTRGQQVTLSCSPISGHRSVSWYQQTPGQGLQFLFEYFSETQRNKGNFPGRFSGRQFSNSRSEMNVSTLELGDSALYLCASSLQQGGEETQYFGPGTRLLVL.

This clonotype was seen a few times. The chain carries TRBV12-3 or TRBV12-4 and TRBJ2-5; unclear D gene. This CDR3 has 17 amino acids. V shed 3 bases and J shed 1 base, with 18 bases lying between them. The CDR3 nucleotides are TGTGCCAGCAGTTTCCATATCGGTCTTGCCGGCCAAGAGACCCAGTACTTC. Protein: CASSFHIGLAGQETQYF.

This rearrangement joins TRBV12-3 or TRBV12-4 to TRBJ1-5; D uncertain. V lost 3 bases and J 4 bases, leaving 7 bases between the germline ends. This CDR3 region has 13 residues. CDR3 nucleotide sequence: TGTGCCAGCAGTTTTAGTGAAAATCAGCCCCAGCATTTT. Translation: CASSFSENQPQHF.

This clonotype came up a few times. The chain links TRBV5-4 to TRBJ1-2, with a tentative D call TRBD1 (5 bases). The CDR3 sequence is 14 residues long. The V and J ends lost 4 bases and 9 bases respectively, with 19 bases between them. Per the germline V gene, CDR1 is SGHNT and CDR2 is YYREEE (reference sequence). The CDR3 spells CASSASRGPNRYTF. The CDR3 region has the DNA TGTGCCAGCAGCGCCAGCCGGGGCCCAAATCGCTACACCTTC.

This clonotype has ten or more counts. This chain links TRBV25-1 with TRBJ2-3, with D perhaps TRBD2 (6 bases). With 4 bases removed from V and 6 bases from J, the gap between germline ends came to 17 bases. The CDR3 runs to 15 residues. The germline gives CDR1 MGHDK, CDR2 SYGVNS. This CDR3 reads CASSGLVGVADTQYF. CDR3 nucleotide sequence: TGTGCCAGCAGTGGACTAGTTGGCGTAGCGGATACGCAGTATTTT.

The chain joins TRBV4-3 to TRBJ1-1; the D is unclear. This CDR3 is built from 16 residues. Trimming stripped 0 bases from V and 7 bases from J, with 18 bases between. Germline CDR1 reads LGHNA; CDR2 reads YSLEER. CDR3 sequence: CASSQDLGQRRREAFF. CDR3 DNA: TGCGCCAGCAGCCAAGATCTCGGGCAACGACGGCGTGAAGCTTTCTTT.

This clonotype was seen repeatedly, ten times or more. V usage is TRBV6-5 and J usage is TRBJ2-5; the match to TRBD1 covers 9 bases. The J segment lost 5 bases and the V segment lost 5 bases, leaving 6 bases of the junction unmatched. The CDR3 spans 14 residues. The germline gives CDR1 MNHEY, CDR2 SVGAGI. DNA for the CDR3: TGTGCCAGCAGTATACAGGGGGCAGGGGAGACCCAGTACTTC. Its translation: CASSIQGAGETQYF.

Ten or more counts support this clonotype. CDR3: CASSMRSRRGGEQYV. CDR3 coding DNA: TGTGCCAGCAGTATGCGCAGCAGGAGGGGAGGGGAGCAGTACGTC. The chain couples TRBV28 to TRBJ2-7, with 7 bases that match TRBD2. The V gene's germline CDR1 is MDHEN and CDR2 SYDVKM. The CDR3 runs 15 residues. V was pared by 5 bases and J by 7 bases, with 14 bases of the junction left unmatched.

CDR3 amino acids: CASSQDWQRGSTDTQYF. CDR3 DNA: TGTGCCAGCAGCCAAGATTGGCAGCGGGGAAGCACAGATACGCAGTATTTT. The rearrangement joins TRBV4-2 to TRBJ2-3; TRBD2 matches 7 bases. Germline CDR1 LGHNA, CDR2 YNFKEQ. The junction had 6 bases not matched to a gene; V was cut back by 0 bases and J by 0 bases. This CDR3 has 17 amino acids.

This clonotype has a count of ten or more. The chain has TRBV10-2 and TRBJ2-2, with 11 bases fitting TRBD2. This CDR3 contains 18 residues. Germline V gene data show CDR1 as WSHSY and CDR2 as SAAADI. J lost 3 bases, V lost 7 bases, and 13 bases had no gene match. CDR3 in amino acids: CASKRGPLAGGYTGELFF. The CDR3 DNA reads as TGCGCCAGCAAGAGGGGGCCCCTAGCGGGGGGATACACCGGGGAGCTGTTTTTT.

This clonotype was recorded a few times. The chain couples TRBV6-1 to TRBJ2-6; the D is unclear. The CDR3 is 14 amino acids. The V end was cut by 7 bases, the J end by 0 bases, with 7 bases between. Germline V lookup: CDR1 MNHNS, CDR2 SASEGT. The CDR3 loop reads CASTRISGANVLTF. The CDR3 nucleotides are TGTGCCAGCACCCGGATCTCTGGGGCCAACGTCCTGACTTTC.

The chain uses TRBV11-2 and TRBJ2-7; the D gene could be TRBD1 or TRBD2 (5 bases each). The CDR3 is 19 residues long. Germline CDR1 is SGHAT and CDR2 is FQNNGV. The V gene lost 1 base and the J gene lost 0 bases, with 22 bases spanning the gap. CDR3 region: CASSLGAPGGWGFSYEQYF. The CDR3 DNA reads as TGTGCCAGCAGCTTAGGGGCCCCTGGGGGATGGGGTTTCTCCTACGAGCAGTACTTC. Drawing the rest from reference TRBV11-2 and TRBJ2-7, the complete variable domain is EAGVAQSPRYKIIEKRQSVAFWCNPISGHATLYWYQQILGQGPKLLIQFQNNGVVDDSQLPKDRFSAERLKGVDSTLKIQPAKLEDSAVYLCASSLGAPGGWGFSYEQYFGPGTRLTVT.